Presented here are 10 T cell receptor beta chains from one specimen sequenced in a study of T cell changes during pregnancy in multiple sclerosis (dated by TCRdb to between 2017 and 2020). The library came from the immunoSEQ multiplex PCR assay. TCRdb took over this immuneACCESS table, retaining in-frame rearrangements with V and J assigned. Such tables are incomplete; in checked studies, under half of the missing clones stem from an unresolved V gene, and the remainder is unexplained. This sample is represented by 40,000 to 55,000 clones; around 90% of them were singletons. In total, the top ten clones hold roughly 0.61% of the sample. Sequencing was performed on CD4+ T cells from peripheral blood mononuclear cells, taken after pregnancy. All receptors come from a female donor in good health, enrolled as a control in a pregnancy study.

CDR3 nucleotide sequence: TGTGCCAGCAGTACTAGCGGGGGGGCAGGCGAGCAGTACTTC. It specifies CASSTSGGAGEQYF. This chain links TRBV6-5 with TRBJ2-7; 13 bases agree with TRBD2. The CDR3 consists of 14 residues. Looked up from germline, CDR1 is MNHEY and CDR2 is SVGAGI. V was pared by 5 bases and J by 6 bases, with 4 bases of the junction left unmatched.

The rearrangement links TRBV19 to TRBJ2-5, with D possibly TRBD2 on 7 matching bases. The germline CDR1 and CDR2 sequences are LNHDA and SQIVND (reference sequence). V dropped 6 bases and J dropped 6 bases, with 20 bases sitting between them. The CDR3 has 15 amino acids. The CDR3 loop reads CASRPGGGRGQTQYF. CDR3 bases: TGTGCCAGTAGACCTGGGGGCGGGAGAGGGCAGACCCAGTACTTC.

DNA of the CDR3: TGTGCCAGCAGGACACCTTATGAGCAGTTCTTC. Amino acid sequence: CASRTPYEQFF. J is TRBJ2-1 and V is TRBV28; D ambiguous. Trimming took off 6 bases at V and 8 bases at J, with 8 bases between the two ends. There are 11 residues in the CDR3. Germline V gene sequence: CDR1 MDHEN, CDR2 SYDVKM.

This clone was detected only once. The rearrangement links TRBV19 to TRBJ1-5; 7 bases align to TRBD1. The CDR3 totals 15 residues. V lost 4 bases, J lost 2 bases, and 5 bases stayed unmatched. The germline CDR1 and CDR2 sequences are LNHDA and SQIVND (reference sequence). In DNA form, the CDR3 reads TGTGCCAGTAGTACGTGGACAGGAGGCAATCAGCCCCAGCATTTT. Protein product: CASSTWTGGNQPQHF.

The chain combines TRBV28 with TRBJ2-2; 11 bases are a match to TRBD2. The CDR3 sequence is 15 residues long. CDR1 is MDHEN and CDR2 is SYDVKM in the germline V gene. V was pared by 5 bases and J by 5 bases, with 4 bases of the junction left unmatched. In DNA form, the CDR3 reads TGTGCCAGCAGTCCACGACTAGCGGGGACCGGGGAGCTGTTTTTT. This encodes CASSPRLAGTGELFF.

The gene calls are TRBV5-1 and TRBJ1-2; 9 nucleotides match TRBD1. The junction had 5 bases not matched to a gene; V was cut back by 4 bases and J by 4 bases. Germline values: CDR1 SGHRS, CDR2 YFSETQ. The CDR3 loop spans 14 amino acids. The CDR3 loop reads CASSPGTGSYGYTF. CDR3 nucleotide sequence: TGCGCCAGCAGCCCCGGGACAGGGAGCTATGGCTACACCTTC.

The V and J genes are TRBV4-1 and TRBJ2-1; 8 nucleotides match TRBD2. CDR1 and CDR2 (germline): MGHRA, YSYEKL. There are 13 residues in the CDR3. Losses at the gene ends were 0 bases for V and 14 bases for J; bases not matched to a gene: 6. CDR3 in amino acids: CASSQDRTSQEFF. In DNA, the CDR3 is TGCGCCAGCAGCCAAGACCGGACTAGCCAGGAGTTCTTC.

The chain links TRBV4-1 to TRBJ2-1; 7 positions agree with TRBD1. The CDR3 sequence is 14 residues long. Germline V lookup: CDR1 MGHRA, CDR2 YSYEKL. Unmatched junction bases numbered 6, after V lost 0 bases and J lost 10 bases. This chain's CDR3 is CASSQEEQTGEQFF. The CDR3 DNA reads TGCGCCAGCAGCCAAGAGGAACAGACAGGGGAGCAGTTCTTC.

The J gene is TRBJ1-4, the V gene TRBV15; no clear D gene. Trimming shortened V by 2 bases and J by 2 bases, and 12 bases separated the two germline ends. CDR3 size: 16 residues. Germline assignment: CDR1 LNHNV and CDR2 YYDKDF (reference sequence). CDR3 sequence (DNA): TGTGCCACCAGCAGAATCCCGGGTCGCACTAATGAAAAACTGTTTTTT. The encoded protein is CATSRIPGRTNEKLFF.

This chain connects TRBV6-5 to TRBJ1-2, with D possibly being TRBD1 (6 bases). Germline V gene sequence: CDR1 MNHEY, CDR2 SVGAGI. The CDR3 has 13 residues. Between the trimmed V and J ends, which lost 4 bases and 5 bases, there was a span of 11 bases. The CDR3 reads CASSSGQGYGYTF. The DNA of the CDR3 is TGTGCCAGCAGTTCCGGCCAGGGGTATGGCTACACCTTC.